This T cell receptor beta chain was profiled in a study of blood T cell repertoires in COVID-19. As for the study in general: The United States, Italy and Spain provided the acute and convalescent COVID-19 samples. From T cells, B-cell-depleted T cells, or PBMCs came the material, which was cDNA or gDNA.

This CDR3 is built from 14 residues. Germline V gives CDR1 LNHDA, CDR2 SQIVND (reference sequence). Trimming shortened V by 6 bases and J by 6 bases, and 15 bases separated the two germline ends. TCRdb keeps only in-frame clones here, not all; method: immunoSEQ multiplex PCR. Seen here are fewer than 250,000 clones, 81% observed once, and the top ten hold 8% to 9.5%. This study enrolled people aged roughly 18 to 100 from about two dozen US geographic areas. Donors were grouped by their self-reported clinical history. The TCR originated in a woman aged 50 to 60 with acute COVID-19. This rearrangement joins TRBV19 to TRBJ1-5; D not certain. The sequenced sample was PBMCs or T cells enriched from blood (not recorded which). The CDR3 spells CASSHAYSGQPQHF. The CDR3 DNA reads as TGTGCCAGTAGCCATGCATATTCGGGTCAGCCCCAGCATTTT.